This T cell receptor (beta chain) was identified during a study of blood T cell repertoires in COVID-19. Study details: Whether acute or convalescent, the COVID-19 samples came from the United States, Italy and Spain.

Authors' processing steps: Amplification from reference gene primers served as the basis for estimated nucleated cell counts. This table comes from immunoSEQ multiplex PCR, and its TCRdb copy is limited to in-frame clones, with some not included. The V and J calls and clone size were taken over from that table, and D and trimming were inferred from the DNA. The sample yields about 430,000 clones, about 88% seen once. V shed 4 bases, J shed 2 bases, and the junction held 7 bases outside the gene matches. The CDR3 runs 14 residues. CDR1 is SQVTM and CDR2 is ANQGSEA in the germline V gene. It was within 2 weeks before study entry that exposed participants met a COVID-19 case.

The clonotype comes from a woman under 30 who had been exposed to COVID-19. The gene calls are TRBV29-1 and TRBJ1-2; TRBD1 aligns across 7 bases. Sequenced input: PBMCs or T cells enriched from blood (not recorded which). The CDR3 nucleotides are TGCAGCGTTGTTTCCAGGGGGTTAAACTATGGCTACACCTTC. Translating gives CSVVSRGLNYGYTF.